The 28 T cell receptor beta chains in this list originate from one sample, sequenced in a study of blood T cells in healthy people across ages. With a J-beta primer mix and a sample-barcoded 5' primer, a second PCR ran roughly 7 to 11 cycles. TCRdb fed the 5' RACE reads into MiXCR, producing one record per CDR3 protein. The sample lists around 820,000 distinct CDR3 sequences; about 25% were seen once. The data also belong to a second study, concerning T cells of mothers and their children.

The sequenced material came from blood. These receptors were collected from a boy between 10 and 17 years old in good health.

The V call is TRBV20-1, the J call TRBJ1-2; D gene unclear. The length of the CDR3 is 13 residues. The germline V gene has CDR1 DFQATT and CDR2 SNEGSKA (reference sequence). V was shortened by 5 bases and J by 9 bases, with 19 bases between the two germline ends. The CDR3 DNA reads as TGCAGTGCTCCGGTCGACTGGGGTCCGCGCTACACCTTC. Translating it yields CSAPVDWGPRYTF.

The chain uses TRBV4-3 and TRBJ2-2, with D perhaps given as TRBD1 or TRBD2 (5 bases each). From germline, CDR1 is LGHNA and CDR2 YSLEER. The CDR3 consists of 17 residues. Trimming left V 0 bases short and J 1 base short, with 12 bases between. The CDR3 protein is CASSQDVWGRNTGELFF. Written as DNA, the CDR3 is TGCGCCAGCAGCCAAGATGTCTGGGGGAGGAACACCGGGGAGCTGTTTTTT.

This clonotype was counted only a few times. Written as DNA, the CDR3 is TGCAGTGCCCAAGACCGGGACAGCTTTTCCTACGAGCAGTACTTC. Translating it yields CSAQDRDSFSYEQYF. The chain recombines TRBV20-1 with TRBJ2-7, with 7 positions matching TRBD1. Germline V CDR1 and CDR2: DFQATT, SNEGSKA (reference sequence). This CDR3 contains 15 residues. Trimming at V came to 6 bases and at J to 1 base, leaving 12 bases not matched to a gene.

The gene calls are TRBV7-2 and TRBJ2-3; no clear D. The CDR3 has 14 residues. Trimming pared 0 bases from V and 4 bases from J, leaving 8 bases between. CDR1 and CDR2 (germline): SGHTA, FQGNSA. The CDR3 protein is CASSLALVSDTQYF. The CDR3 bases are TGTGCCAGCAGCTTAGCGCTAGTCTCAGATACGCAGTATTTT.

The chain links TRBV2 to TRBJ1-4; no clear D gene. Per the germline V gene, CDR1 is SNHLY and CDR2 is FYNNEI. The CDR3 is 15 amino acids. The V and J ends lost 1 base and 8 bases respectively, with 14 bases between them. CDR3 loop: CASSEDPAHGEKLFF. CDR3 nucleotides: TGTGCCAGCAGTGAAGATCCGGCCCATGGGGAAAAACTGTTTTTT.

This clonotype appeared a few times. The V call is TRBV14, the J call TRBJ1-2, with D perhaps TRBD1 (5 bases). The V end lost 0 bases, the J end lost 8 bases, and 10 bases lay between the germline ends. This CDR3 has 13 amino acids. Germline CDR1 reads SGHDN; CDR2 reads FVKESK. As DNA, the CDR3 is TGTGCCAGCAGCCAAGATCGCGCAGGGGGCTACACCTTC. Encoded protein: CASSQDRAGGYTF.

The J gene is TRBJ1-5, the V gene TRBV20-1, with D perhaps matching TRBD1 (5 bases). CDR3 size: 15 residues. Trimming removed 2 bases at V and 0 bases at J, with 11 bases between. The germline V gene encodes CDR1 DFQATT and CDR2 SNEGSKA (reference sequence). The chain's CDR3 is CSARTDSNSNQPQHF. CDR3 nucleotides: TGCAGTGCTAGAACCGACAGCAATAGCAATCAGCCCCAGCATTTT.

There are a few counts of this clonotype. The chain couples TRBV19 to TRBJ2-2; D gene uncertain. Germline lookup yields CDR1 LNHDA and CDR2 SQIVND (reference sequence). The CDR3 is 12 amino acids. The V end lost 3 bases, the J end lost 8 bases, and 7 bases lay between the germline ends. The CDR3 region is CASSIRGGELFF. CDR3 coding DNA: TGTGCCAGTAGTATTCGCGGAGGGGAGCTGTTTTTT.

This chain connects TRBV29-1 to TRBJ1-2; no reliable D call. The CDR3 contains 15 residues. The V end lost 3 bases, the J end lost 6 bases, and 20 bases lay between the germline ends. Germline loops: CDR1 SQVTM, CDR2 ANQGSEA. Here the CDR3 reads CSVEGLAGDGDGYTF. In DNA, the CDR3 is TGCAGCGTTGAGGGGTTGGCTGGGGATGGGGATGGCTACACCTTC.

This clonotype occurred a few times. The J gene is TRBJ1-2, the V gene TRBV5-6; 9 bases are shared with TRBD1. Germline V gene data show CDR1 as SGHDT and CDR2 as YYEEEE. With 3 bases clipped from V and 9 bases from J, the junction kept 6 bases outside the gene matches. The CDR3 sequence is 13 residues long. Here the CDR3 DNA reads TGTGCCAGCAGCTCCACAGGGGGCCGAAGCTACACCTTC. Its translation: CASSSTGGRSYTF.

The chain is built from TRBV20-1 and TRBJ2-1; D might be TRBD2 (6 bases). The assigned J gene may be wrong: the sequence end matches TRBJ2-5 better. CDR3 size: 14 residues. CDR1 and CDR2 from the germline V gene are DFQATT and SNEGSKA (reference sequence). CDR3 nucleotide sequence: TGCAGTGCTCCAAGCCGGGACTTCACCGAGACCCAGTACTTC. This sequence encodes CSAPSRDFTETQYF.

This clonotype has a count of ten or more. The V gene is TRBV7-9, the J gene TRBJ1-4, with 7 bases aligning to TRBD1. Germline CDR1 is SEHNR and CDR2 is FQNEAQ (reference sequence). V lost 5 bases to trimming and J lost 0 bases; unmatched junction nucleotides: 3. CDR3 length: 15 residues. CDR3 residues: CASSLTGATNEKLFF. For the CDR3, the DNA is TGTGCCAGCAGCCTAACAGGGGCAACTAATGAAAAACTGTTTTTT.

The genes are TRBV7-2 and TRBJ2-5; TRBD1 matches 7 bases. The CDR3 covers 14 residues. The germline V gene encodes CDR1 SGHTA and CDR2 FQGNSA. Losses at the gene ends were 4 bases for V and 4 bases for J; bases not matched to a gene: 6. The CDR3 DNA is TGTGCCAGCAGCTCCAACAGGGGCACAGAGACCCAGTACTTC. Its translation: CASSSNRGTETQYF.

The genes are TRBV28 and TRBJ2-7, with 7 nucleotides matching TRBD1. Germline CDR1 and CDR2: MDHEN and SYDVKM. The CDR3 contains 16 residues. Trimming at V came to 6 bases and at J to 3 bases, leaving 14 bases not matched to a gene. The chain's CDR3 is CASRETGNRLNYEQYF. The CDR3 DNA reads TGTGCCAGCAGAGAGACAGGGAACCGGCTAAACTACGAGCAGTACTTC.

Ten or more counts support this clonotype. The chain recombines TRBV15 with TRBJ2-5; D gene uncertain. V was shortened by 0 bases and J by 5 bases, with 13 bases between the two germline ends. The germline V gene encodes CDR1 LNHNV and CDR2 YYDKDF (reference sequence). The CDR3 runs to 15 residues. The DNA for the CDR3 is TGTGCCACCAGCAGAGATCTGGGGTTGGGGGAGACCCAGTACTTC. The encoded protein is CATSRDLGLGETQYF. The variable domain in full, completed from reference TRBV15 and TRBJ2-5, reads DAMVIQNPRYQVTQFGKPVTLSCSQTLNHNVMYWYQQKSSQAPKLLFHYYDKDFNNEADTPDNFQSRRPNTSFCFLDIRSPGLGDTAMYLCATSRDLGLGETQYFGPGTRLLVL.

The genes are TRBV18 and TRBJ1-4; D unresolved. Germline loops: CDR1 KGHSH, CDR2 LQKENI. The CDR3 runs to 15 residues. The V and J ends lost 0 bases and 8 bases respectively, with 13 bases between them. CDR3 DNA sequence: TGTGCCAGCTCACCACCCGGGTCCCCGGGAGAAAAACTGTTTTTT. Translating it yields CASSPPGSPGEKLFF.

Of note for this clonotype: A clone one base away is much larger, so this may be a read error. The CDR3 DNA reads TGTGCCAGCAGCTTGCGGGGGGATGGGAAGACCCAGTACTTC. It codes for CASSLRGDGKTQYF. The chain uses TRBV7-9 and TRBJ2-5; 8 positions agree with TRBD2. Trimming cost V 3 bases and J 6 bases; bases outside gene matches: 6. The CDR3 has 14 amino acids. Germline CDR1 SEHNR, CDR2 FQNEAQ (reference sequence).

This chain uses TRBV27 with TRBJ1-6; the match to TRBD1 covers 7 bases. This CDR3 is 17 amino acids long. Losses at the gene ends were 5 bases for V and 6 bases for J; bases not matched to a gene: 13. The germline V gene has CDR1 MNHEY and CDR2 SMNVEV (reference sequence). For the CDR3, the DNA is TGTGCCAGCAGTGCCTTAACAGGGGCGAGAACTAATTCACCCCTCCACTTT. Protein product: CASSALTGARTNSPLHF.

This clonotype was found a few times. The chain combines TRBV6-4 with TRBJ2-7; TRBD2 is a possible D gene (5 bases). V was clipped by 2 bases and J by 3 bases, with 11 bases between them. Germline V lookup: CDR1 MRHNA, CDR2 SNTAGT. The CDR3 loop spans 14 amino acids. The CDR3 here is CASSDRLEVYEQYF. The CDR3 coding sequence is TGTGCCAGCAGTGACAGGCTGGAGGTCTACGAGCAGTACTTC.

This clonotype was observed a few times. The CDR3 sequence: CASTPPTSGYSYEQYF. The CDR3 region has the DNA TGTGCCAGCACCCCACCGACTAGCGGGTACTCCTACGAGCAGTACTTC. The genes are TRBV28 and TRBJ2-5, with 10 bases matching TRBD2. With the DNA end fitting TRBJ2-7 better, the J assignment may be wrong. CDR3 size: 16 residues. Looked up from germline, CDR1 is MDHEN and CDR2 is SYDVKM.

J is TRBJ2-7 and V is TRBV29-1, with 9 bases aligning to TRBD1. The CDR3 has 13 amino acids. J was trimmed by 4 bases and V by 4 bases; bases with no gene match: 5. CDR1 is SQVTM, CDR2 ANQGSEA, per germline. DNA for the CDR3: TGCAGCGTTGGGAGGACAGGGGAGTACGAGCAGTACTTC. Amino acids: CSVGRTGEYEQYF.

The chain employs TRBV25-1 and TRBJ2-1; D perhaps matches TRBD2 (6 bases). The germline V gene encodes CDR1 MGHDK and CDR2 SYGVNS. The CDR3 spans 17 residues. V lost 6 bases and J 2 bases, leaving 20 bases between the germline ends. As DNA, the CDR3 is TGTGCCAGCAGATCCACGAGGGTGGGGGGTACCTACAATGAGCAGTTCTTC. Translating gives CASRSTRVGGTYNEQFF.

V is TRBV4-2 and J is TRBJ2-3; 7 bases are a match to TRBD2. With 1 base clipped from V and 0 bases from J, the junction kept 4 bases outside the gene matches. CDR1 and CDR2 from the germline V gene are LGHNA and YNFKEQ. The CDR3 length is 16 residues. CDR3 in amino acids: CASSQVARGSTDTQYF. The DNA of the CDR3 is TGTGCCAGCAGCCAAGTAGCGCGGGGGAGCACAGATACGCAGTATTTT.

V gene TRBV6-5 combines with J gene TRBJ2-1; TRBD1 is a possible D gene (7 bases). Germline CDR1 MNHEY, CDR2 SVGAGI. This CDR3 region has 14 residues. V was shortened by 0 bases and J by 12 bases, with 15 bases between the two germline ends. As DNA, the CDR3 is TGTGCCAGCAGTTACTCGGGGCAGGGGGGCCGGCAGTTCTTC. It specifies CASSYSGQGGRQFF.

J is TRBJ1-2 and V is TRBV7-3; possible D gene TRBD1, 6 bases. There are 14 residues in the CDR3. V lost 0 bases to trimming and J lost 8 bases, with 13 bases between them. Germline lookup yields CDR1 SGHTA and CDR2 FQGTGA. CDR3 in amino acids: CASSLTGGGRGYTF. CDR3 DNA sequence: TGTGCCAGCAGCTTAACTGGTGGGGGGCGCGGCTACACCTTC.

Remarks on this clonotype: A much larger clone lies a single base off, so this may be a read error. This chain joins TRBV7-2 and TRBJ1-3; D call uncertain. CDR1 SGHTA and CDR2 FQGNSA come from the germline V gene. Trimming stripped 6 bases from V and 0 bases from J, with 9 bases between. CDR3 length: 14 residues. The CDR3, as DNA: TGTGCCAGCAGACCGGGTCTCTCTGGAAACACCATATATTTT. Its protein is CASRPGLSGNTIYF.

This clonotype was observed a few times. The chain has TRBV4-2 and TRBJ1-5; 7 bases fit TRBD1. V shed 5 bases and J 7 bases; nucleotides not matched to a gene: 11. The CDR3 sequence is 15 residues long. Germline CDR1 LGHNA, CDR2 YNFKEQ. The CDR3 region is CASSATLQGNQPQHF. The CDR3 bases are TGTGCCAGCAGCGCTACCCTACAGGGGAACCAGCCCCAGCATTTT.

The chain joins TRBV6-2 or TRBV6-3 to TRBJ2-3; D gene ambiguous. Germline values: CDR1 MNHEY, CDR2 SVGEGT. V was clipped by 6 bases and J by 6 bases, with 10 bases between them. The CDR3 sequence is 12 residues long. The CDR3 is CASSSKSDTQYF. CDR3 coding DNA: TGTGCCAGCAGCTCCAAGTCTGATACGCAGTATTTT.